This T cell receptor (beta chain) originates from a study of early T cells in non-severe SARS-CoV-2 infection. Study as a whole: The study sequenced bulk RNA from unsorted whole blood, with chains unpaired. Findings and caveats of the study: Anti-spike CD8 specificities were favored by VDJdb matching, whose results missed private and CD4 specificities.

This CDR3 has 17 residues. Looked up from germline, CDR1 is DFQATT and CDR2 is SNEGSKA (reference sequence). The junction had 12 bases not matched to a gene; V was cut back by 0 bases and J by 5 bases. Unique molecular identifiers were attached to individual cDNA molecules. TCRdb re-analysed the 5' RACE reads in MiXCR, keeping a single row per CDR3 protein. The sample has approximately 97,000 distinct CDR3 sequences, approximately 10% seen once. To note about this clonotype: What it recognizes is unknown.

The source was whole blood, collected at baseline. J is TRBJ2-3 and V is TRBV20-1; TRBD2 matches 9 bases. The sequence came from an adult who was a healthcare worker with PCR-confirmed SARS-CoV-2 infection or an uninfected control (not recorded which). The DNA for the CDR3 is TGCAGTGCTAGAGATCTCTTTAGTAGCGGGGGAATAGATACGCAGTATTTT. Translating it yields CSARDLFSSGGIDTQYF.